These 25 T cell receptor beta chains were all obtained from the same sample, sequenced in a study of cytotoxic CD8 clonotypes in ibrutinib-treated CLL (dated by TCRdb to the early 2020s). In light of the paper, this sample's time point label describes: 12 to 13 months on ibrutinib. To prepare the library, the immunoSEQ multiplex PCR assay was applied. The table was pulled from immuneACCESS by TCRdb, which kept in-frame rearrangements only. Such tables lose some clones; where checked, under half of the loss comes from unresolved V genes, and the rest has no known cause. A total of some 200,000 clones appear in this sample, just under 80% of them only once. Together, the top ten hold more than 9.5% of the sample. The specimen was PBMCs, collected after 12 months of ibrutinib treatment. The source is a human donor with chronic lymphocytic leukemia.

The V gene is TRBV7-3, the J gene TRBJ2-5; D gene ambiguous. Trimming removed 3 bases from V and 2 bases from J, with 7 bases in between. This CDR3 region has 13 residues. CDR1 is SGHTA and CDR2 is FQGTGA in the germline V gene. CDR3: CASSLSRQETQYF. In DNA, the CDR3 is TGTGCCAGCAGCTTGAGCAGGCAAGAGACCCAGTACTTC.

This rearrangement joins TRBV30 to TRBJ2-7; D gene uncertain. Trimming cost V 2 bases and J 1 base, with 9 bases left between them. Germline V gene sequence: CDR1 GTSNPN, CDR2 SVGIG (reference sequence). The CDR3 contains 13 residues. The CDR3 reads CAWSWAISYEQYF. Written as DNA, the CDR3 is TGTGCCTGGAGTTGGGCCATTTCCTACGAGCAGTACTTC.

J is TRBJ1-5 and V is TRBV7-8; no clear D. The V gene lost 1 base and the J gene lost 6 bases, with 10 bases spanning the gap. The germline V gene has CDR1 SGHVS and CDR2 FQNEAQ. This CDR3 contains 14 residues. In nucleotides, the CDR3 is TGTGCCAGCAGCTTAGACTCATTCGGTCAGCCCCAGCATTTT. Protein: CASSLDSFGQPQHF.

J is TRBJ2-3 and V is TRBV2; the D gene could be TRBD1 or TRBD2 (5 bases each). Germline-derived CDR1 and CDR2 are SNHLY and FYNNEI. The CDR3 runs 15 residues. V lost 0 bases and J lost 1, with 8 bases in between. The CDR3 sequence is CASSEAGAGTDTQYF. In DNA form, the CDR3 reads TGTGCCAGCAGTGAAGCCGGGGCGGGCACAGATACGCAGTATTTT.

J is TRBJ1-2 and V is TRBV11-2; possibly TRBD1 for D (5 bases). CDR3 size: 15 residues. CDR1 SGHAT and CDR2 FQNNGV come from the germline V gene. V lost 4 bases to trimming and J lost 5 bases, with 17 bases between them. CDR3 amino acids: CASSSAGERRYGYTF. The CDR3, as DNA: TGTGCCAGCAGCTCCGCGGGGGAACGAAGATATGGCTACACCTTC. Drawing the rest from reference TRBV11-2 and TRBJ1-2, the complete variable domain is EAGVAQSPRYKIIEKRQSVAFWCNPISGHATLYWYQQILGQGPKLLIQFQNNGVVDDSQLPKDRFSAERLKGVDSTLKIQPAKLEDSAVYLCASSSAGERRYGYTFGSGTRLTVV.

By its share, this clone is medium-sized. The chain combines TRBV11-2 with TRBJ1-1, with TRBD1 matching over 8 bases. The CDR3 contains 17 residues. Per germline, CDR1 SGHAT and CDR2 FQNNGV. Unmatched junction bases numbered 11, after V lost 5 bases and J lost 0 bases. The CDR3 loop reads CASSDPRGQGMNTEAFF. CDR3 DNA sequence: TGTGCCAGCAGCGACCCCCGCGGACAGGGTATGAACACTGAAGCTTTCTTT.

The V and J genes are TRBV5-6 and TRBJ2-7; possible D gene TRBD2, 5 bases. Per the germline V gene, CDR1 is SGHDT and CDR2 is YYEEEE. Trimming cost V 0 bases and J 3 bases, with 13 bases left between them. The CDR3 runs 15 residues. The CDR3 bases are TGTGCCAGCAGCTTGGCCGCGACTACTCACTACGAGCAGTACTTC. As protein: CASSLAATTHYEQYF.

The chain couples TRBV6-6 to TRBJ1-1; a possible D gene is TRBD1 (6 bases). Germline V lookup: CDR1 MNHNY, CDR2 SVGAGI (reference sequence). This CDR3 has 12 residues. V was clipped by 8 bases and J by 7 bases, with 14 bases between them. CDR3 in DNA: TGTGCCAGCCAAGGACAGTTTTTTGAAGCTTTCTTT. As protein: CASQGQFFEAFF.

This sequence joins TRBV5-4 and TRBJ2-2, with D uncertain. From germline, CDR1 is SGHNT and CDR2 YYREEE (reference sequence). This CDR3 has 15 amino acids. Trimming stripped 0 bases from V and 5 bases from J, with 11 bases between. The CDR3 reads CASSLARTGTGELFF. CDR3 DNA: TGTGCCAGCAGCTTGGCCAGGACCGGGACCGGGGAGCTGTTTTTT.

CDR3 DNA: TGTGCCACCCCGAGGGTATCAGTACAGAACACTGAAGCTTTCTTT. Its translation: CATPRVSVQNTEAFF. This chain joins TRBV2 and TRBJ1-1, with D hard to call. With 10 bases removed from V and 1 base from J, the gap between germline ends came to 19 bases. The CDR3 is 15 amino acids. Germline lookup yields CDR1 SNHLY and CDR2 FYNNEI.

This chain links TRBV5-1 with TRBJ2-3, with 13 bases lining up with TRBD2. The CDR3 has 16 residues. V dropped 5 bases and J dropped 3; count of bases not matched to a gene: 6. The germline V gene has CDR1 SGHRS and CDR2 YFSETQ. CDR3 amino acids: CASRPPGLAGTDTQYF. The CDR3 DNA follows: TGCGCCAGCAGGCCTCCGGGACTAGCGGGGACAGATACGCAGTATTTT.

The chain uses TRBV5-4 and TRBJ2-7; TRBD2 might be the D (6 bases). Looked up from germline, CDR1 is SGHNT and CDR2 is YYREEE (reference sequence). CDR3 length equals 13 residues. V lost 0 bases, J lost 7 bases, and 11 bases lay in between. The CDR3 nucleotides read TGTGCCAGCAGCTTGGCCGGGGGTTGGGAGCAGTACTTC. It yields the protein CASSLAGGWEQYF.

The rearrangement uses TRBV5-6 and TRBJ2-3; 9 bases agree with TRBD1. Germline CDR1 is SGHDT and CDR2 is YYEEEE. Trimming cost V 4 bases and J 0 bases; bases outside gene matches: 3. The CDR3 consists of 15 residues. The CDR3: CASSPGQGSTDTQYF. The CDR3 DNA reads TGTGCCAGCAGCCCGGGACAGGGTAGCACAGATACGCAGTATTTT.

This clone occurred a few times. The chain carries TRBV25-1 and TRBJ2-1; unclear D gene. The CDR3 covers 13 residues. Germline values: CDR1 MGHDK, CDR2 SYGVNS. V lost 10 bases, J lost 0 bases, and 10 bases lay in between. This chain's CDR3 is CATHQSSYNEQFF. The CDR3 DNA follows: TGTGCCACCCATCAGAGCTCCTACAATGAGCAGTTCTTC. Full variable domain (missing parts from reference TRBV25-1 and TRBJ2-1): EADIYQTPRYLVIGTGKKITLECSQTMGHDKMYWYQQDPGMELHLIHYSYGVNSTEKGDLSSESTVSRIRTEHFPLTLESARPSHTSQYLCATHQSSYNEQFFGPGTRLTVL.

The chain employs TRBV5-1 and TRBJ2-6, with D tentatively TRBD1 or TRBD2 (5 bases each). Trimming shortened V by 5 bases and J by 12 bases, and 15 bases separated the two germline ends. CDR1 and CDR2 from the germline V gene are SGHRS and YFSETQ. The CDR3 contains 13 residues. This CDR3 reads CASRPSAGSVLTF. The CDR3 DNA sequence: TGCGCCAGCAGACCCTCGGCAGGGAGCGTCCTGACTTTC.

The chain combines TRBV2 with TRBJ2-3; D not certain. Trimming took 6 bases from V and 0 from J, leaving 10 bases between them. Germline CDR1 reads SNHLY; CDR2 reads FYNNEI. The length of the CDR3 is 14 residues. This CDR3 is CASRRLTSTDTQYF. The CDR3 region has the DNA TGTGCCAGCAGGAGATTGACTAGCACAGATACGCAGTATTTT.

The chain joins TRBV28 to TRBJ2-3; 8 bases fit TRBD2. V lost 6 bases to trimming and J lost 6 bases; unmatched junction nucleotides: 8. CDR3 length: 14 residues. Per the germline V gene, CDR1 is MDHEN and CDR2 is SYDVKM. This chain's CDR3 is CASRSSGSMDTQYF. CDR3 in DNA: TGTGCCAGCAGATCGAGCGGGAGTATGGATACGCAGTATTTT.

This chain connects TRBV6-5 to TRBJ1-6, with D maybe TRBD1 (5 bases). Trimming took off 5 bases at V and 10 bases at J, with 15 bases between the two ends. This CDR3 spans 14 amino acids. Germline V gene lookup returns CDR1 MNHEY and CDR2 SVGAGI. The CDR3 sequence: CASSPSDGGSPLHF. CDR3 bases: TGTGCCAGCAGTCCCTCAGATGGGGGGTCACCCCTCCACTTT.

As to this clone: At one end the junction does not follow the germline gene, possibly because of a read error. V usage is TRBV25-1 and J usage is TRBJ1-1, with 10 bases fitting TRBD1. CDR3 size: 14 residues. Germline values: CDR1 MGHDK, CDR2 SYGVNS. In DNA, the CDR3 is TGTGCCAGCAGTGAGGGACAGGGGAACGCTGAAGCTTTCTTT. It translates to CASSEGQGNAEAFF.

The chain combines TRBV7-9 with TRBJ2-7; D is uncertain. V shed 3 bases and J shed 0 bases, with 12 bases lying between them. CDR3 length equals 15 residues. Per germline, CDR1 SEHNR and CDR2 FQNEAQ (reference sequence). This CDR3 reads CASSLGADSSYEQYF. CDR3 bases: TGTGCCAGCAGCTTGGGCGCGGATAGCTCCTACGAGCAGTACTTC.

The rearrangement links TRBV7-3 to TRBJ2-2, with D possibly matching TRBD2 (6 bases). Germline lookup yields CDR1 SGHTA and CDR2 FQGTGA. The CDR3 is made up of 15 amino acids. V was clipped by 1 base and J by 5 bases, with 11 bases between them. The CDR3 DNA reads TGTGCCAGCAGCTTAAGGGCGGGGCGAACCGGGGAGCTGTTTTTT. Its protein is CASSLRAGRTGELFF.

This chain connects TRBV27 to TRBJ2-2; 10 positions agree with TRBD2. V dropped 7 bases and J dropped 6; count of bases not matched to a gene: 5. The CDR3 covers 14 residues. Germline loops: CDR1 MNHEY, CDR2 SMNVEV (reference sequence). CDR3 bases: TGTGCCAGCACCTATCTAGCGGGAGCCGGGGAGCTGTTTTTT. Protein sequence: CASTYLAGAGELFF.

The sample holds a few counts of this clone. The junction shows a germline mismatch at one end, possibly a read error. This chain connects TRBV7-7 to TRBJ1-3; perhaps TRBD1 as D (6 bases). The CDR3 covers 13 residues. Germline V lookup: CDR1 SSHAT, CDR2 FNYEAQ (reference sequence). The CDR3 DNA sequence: TGTGCTAGCAGCACAGGGCTGGCAAACACCATATATTTT. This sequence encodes CASSTGLANTIYF.

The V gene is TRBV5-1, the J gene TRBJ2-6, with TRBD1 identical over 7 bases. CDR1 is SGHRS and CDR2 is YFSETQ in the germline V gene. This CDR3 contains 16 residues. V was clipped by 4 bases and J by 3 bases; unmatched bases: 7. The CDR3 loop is CASSPSTGIGANVLTF. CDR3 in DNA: TGCGCCAGCAGCCCGTCGACAGGGATTGGGGCCAACGTCCTGACTTTC.

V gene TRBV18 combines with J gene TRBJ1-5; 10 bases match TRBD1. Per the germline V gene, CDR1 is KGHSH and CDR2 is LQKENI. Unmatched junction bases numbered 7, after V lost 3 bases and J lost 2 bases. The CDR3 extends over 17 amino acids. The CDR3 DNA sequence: TGTGCCAGCTCACCCTCCGTAGGGACAGGGGGCAATCAGCCCCAGCATTTT. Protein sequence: CASSPSVGTGGNQPQHF. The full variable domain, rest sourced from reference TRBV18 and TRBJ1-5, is NAGVMQNPRHLVRRRGQEARLRCSPMKGHSHVYWYRQLPEEGLKFMVYLQKENIIDESGMPKERFSAEFPKEGPSILRIQQVVRGDSAAYFCASSPSVGTGGNQPQHFGDGTRLSIL.